The rows below give T cell receptor beta chains drawn from one sample of a study of technical replicates of blood from several donors. TCRdb keeps only in-frame clones here, not all; method: immunoSEQ multiplex PCR. The sample holds more than 65,000 clones; 95% to 98% are singletons and the top ten take about 0.28%. The sequencing input was T cells isolated from PBMCs. The receptors were gathered from a human donor in good health. The CDR3 runs from the conserved cysteine through the conserved F or W. A D gene is named only where the DNA matches it firmly. Size tells how often a clone was seen (once, few, many) or the class of an expanded clone, and some rows leave it out.

clone_size	v_call	d_call	j_call	cdr3_nt	cdr3_aa
-	TRBV10-3	-	TRBJ2-7	TGTGCCATCAGTGAACTTTTGACTACGGGAGAGGGGTCCTACGAGCAGTACTTC	CAISELLTTGEGSYEQYF
-	TRBV7-9	TRBD2	TRBJ2-7	TGTGCCAGCAGCTTGTTAGCTAGCGGTTACGAGCAGTACTTC	CASSLLASGYEQYF
-	TRBV5-4	-	TRBJ2-7	TGTGCCAGCAGTCACGACAGAACCTACGAGCAGTACTTC	CASSHDRTYEQYF
-	TRBV5-1	TRBD1	TRBJ1-1	TGCGCCAGCAGCTTAGGGACAGAAACATTCCGCACTGAAGCTTTCTTT	CASSLGTETFRTEAFF
-	TRBV6-6	-	TRBJ1-1	TGTGCCAGCAGTCAGGACAGCAACACTGAAGCTTTCTTT	CASSQDSNTEAFF
-	TRBV5-6	TRBD1	TRBJ1-1	TGTGCCAGCAGAGGACAGGGGGGAAGAACTGAAGCTTTCTTT	CASRGQGGRTEAFF
-	TRBV5-4	TRBD2	TRBJ2-1	TGTGCCAGCAGCTTGACTAGCGGGAGCAATGAGCAGTTCTTC	CASSLTSGSNEQFF
-	TRBV28	TRBD1	TRBJ2-1	TGTGCCAGCAGTTCATCCGGGACAGGGAGGATCGGCAATGAGCAGTTCTTC	CASSSSGTGRIGNEQFF
-	TRBV5-5	TRBD2	TRBJ2-1	TGTGCCAGCAGCCCGGGGACTAGCGGGAGGGTATCCTACAATGAGCAGTTCTTC	CASSPGTSGRVSYNEQFF
-	TRBV7-6	TRBD2	TRBJ2-7	TGTGCCAGCAGCTTAGGGTCGGTACGGGGGGGCTACGAGCAGTACTTC	CASSLGSVRGGYEQYF
once	TRBV7-6	-	TRBJ1-2	TGTGCCAGCAGCTTATTTGGCGCAGGGGTGAACTATGGCTACACCTTC	CASSLFGAGVNYGYTF
-	TRBV27	-	TRBJ1-4	TGTGCCAGCAGTCTATCAGAGCGGGGGAGAGAAAAACTGTTTTTT	CASSLSERGREKLFF
-	TRBV5-4	-	TRBJ2-7	TGTGCCAGCAGCTTGCTGGACGGAGGATATGCCGAGCAGTACTTC	CASSLLDGGYAEQYF
-	TRBV5-6	-	TRBJ1-2	TGTGCCAGCAGCTTTGGCGGAATCTATGGCTACACCTTC	CASSFGGIYGYTF
-	TRBV29-1	-	TRBJ2-6	TGCAGCGTTAGATACGGAGGATCTGGGGCCAACGTCCTGACTTTC	CSVRYGGSGANVLTF
-	TRBV28	TRBD1	TRBJ2-7	TGTGCCAGCAGTTGGCTAGGGGGCCAGTCGGAGCAGTACTTC	CASSWLGGQSEQYF
once	TRBV2	-	TRBJ1-5	TGTGCCAGCAGTGACCTGGCAGATTATAGCAATCAGCCCCAGCATTTT	CASSDLADYSNQPQHF
-	TRBV6-5	TRBD1	TRBJ2-1	TGTGCCAGCCTAGGACAGGGAAGGAACGAGCAGTTCTTC	CASLGQGRNEQFF
-	TRBV11-3	TRBD1	TRBJ1-1	TGTGCCAGCAGCTTGTCAGGGGGCCCCCCTAACACTGAAGCTTTCTTT	CASSLSGGPPNTEAFF
-	TRBV7-9	TRBD1	TRBJ2-7	TGTGCCAGCAGCTTACGGGACAGGGGCCACGAGCAGTACTTC	CASSLRDRGHEQYF
-	TRBV11-2	-	TRBJ1-3	TGTGCCAGCAGCTTAGCGGGGGGCCACTCTGGAAACACCATATATTTT	CASSLAGGHSGNTIYF
-	TRBV2	-	TRBJ2-7	TGTGCCAGCGGTTATTACCAGGGGGGCTACGAGCAGTACTTC	CASGYYQGGYEQYF
-	TRBV29-1	TRBD1	TRBJ1-2	TGCAGCGTCCGGGACAGGGAAGAATATGGCTACACCTTC	CSVRDREEYGYTF
-	TRBV6-5	-	TRBJ2-5	TGTGCCAGCAGCAGGGGCCAAGAGACCCAGTACTTC	CASSRGQETQYF
-	TRBV10-3	-	TRBJ2-3	TGTGCCATCAGTGAAAGCGGGAGCACAGATACGCAGTATTTT	CAISESGSTDTQYF
-	TRBV6-1	-	TRBJ1-1	TGTGCCAGCGCCGGGACAAATGAAGCTTTCTTT	CASAGTNEAFF
-	TRBV11-2	-	TRBJ2-7	TGTGCCAGCAGCTTAGTTACGGAGTCCTACGAGCAGTACTTC	CASSLVTESYEQYF
-	TRBV19	TRBD1	TRBJ2-7	TGTGCTACTACGAGACAGGGCCGTTCCTACGAGCAGTACTTC	CATTRQGRSYEQYF
-	TRBV7-2	-	TRBJ2-1	TGTGCCAGCAGCTTAGAGAGGGAATCGTACAATGAGCAGTTCTTC	CASSLERESYNEQFF
-	TRBV25-1	-	TRBJ1-1	TGTGCCAGCCAAGCCAGGGAAGCTTTCTTT	CASQAREAFF
-	TRBV4-3	TRBD1	TRBJ2-7	TGCGCCAGCAGCCAAGATCCGAGGACAGGGGTCACCTACGAGCAGTACTTC	CASSQDPRTGVTYEQYF
-	TRBV18	TRBD1	TRBJ1-1	TGTGCCAGCTCATTTTCCGGGACAGTGAACACTGAAGCTTTCTTT	CASSFSGTVNTEAFF
-	TRBV4-1	-	TRBJ1-5	TGCGCCAGCAGCCAAGGGACAGGCAATCAGCCCCAGCATTTT	CASSQGTGNQPQHF